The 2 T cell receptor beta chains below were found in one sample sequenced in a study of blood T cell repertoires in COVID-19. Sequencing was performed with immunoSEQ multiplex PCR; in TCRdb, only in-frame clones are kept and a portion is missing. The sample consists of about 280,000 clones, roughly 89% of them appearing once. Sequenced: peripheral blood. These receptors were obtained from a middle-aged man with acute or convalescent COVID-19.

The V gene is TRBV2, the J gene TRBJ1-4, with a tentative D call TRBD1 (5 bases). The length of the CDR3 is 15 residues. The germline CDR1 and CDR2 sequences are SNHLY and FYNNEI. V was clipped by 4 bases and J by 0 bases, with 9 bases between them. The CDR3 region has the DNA TGTGCCAGCAGTGCCCAGGGTACAACTAATGAAAAACTGTTTTTT. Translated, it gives CASSAQGTTNEKLFF. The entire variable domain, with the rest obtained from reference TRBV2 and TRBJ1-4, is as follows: EPEVTQTPSHQVTQMGQEVILRCVPISNHLYFYWYRQILGQKVEFLVSFYNNEISEKSEIFDDQFSVERPDGSNFTLKIRSTKLEDSAMYFCASSAQGTTNEKLFFGSGTQLSVL.

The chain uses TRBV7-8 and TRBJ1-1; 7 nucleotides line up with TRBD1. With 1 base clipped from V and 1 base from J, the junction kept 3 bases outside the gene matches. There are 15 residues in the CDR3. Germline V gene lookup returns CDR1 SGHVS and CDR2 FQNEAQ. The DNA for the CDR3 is TGTGCCAGCAGCTTAGGACAGGGCTGGAACACTGAAGCTTTCTTT. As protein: CASSLGQGWNTEAFF. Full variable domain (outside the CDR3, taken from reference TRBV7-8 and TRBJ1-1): GAGVSQSPRYKVAKRGQDVALRCDPISGHVSLFWYQQALGQGPEFLTYFQNEAQLDKSGLPSDRFFAERPEGSVSTLKIQRTQQEDSAVYLCASSLGQGWNTEAFFGQGTRLTVV.